This T cell receptor beta chain appears in the sequencing data of a study of CD8+ T cells in alopecia areata. Germline V gene data show CDR1 as ENHRY and CDR2 as SYGVKD. With V trimmed by 3 bases and J by 4 bases, 3 bases remained unmatched. The CDR3 contains 14 residues. This clone occurred a few times. Isolated RNA was reverse transcribed into cDNA used as the sequencing template. Assay used: immunoSEQ multiplex PCR; TCRdb lists only in-frame clones, some missing. The data show roughly 250,000 clones, 50% to 75% seen once. Treatment noted: oral pan-JAK inhibitor, 5-10 mg twice daily. Sequenced material: CD4+ T cells sorted from blood, taken around week 54, from a patient treated with tofacitinib. The sequence was obtained from a human donor with alopecia areata. The chain employs TRBV10-3 and TRBJ2-5; TRBD1 matches 9 bases. CDR3 bases: TGTGCCATCAGTGAATGGGGACAGGGAGAGACCCAGTACTTC. Protein sequence: CAISEWGQGETQYF.